Each of the 10 T cell receptor beta chains below was sequenced from the same sample in a study of OX40 agonist ivuxolimab in advanced cancers. Using immunoSEQ multiplex PCR, the repertoire was profiled, and TCRdb retains in-frame clones only, with some absent. The sample has over 20,000 clones, approximately 80% seen once. The starting material was CD4+ or CD8+ T cells sorted from blood, obtained in a trial of the OX40 agonist ivuxolimab. These receptors originate from an adult with an advanced solid tumor such as melanoma, head and neck, liver or kidney cancer.

The rearrangement links TRBV10-1 to TRBJ2-3; 13 bases align to TRBD2. The germline CDR1 and CDR2 sequences are WNHNN and SYGVQD (reference sequence). V lost 5 bases, J lost 6 bases, and 8 bases stayed unmatched. The CDR3 is 16 residues long. The CDR3 reads CASSRRLAGGGDTQYF. Here the CDR3 DNA reads TGCGCCAGCAGTCGCCGACTAGCGGGAGGCGGTGATACGCAGTATTTT.

The chain joins TRBV10-3 to TRBJ2-7; the match to TRBD1 covers 10 bases. From germline, CDR1 is ENHRY and CDR2 SYGVKD. This CDR3 has 17 residues. J lost 6 bases, V lost 4 bases, and 15 bases had no gene match. CDR3 amino acids: CAISARTTGQGMGEQYF. CDR3 DNA: TGTGCCATCAGTGCTCGGACGACGGGACAGGGGATGGGCGAGCAGTACTTC.

The rearrangement links TRBV11-2 to TRBJ2-3; D possibly matches TRBD1 or TRBD2 (7 bases each). V was cut by 5 bases and J by 4 bases, with 19 bases left in between. Germline V gives CDR1 SGHAT, CDR2 FQNNGV. CDR3 length equals 16 residues. The CDR3 sequence: CASSVQGEGRADTQYF. CDR3 DNA sequence: TGTGCCAGCAGCGTCCAGGGGGAGGGCCGGGCAGATACGCAGTATTTT. The full variable domain, rest sourced from reference TRBV11-2 and TRBJ2-3, is EAGVAQSPRYKIIEKRQSVAFWCNPISGHATLYWYQQILGQGPKLLIQFQNNGVVDDSQLPKDRFSAERLKGVDSTLKIQPAKLEDSAVYLCASSVQGEGRADTQYFGPGTRLTVL.

This clone was picked up a small number of times. The chain uses TRBV19 and TRBJ1-5; D is unresolved. The germline V gene encodes CDR1 LNHDA and CDR2 SQIVND (reference sequence). The V end lost 5 bases, the J end lost 6 bases, and 8 bases lay between the germline ends. This CDR3 spans 12 amino acids. CDR3 sequence (DNA): TGTGCCAGTAGTCCGTCCTCTCAGCCCCAGCATTTT. It encodes CASSPSSQPQHF.

This clone was seen once. The sample has other DNA sequences that encode this CDR3 too. The chain is built from TRBV5-1 and TRBJ2-5, with TRBD1 matching over 8 bases. V shed 3 bases, J shed 1 base, and the junction held 2 bases outside the gene matches. Germline V gives CDR1 SGHRS, CDR2 YFSETQ. CDR3 length: 14 residues. The CDR3 sequence is CASSSDRGQETQYF. The CDR3 coding sequence is TGCGCCAGCAGCTCAGACAGGGGCCAAGAGACCCAGTACTTC.

The chain combines TRBV10-3 with TRBJ2-7; D is perhaps TRBD1 (5 bases). This CDR3 is 14 amino acids long. Trimming pared 4 bases from V and 2 bases from J, leaving 12 bases between. Germline V CDR1 and CDR2: ENHRY, SYGVKD. CDR3 loop: CAISARGPTYEQYF. The CDR3 bases are TGTGCCATCAGTGCAAGGGGCCCCACCTACGAGCAGTACTTC.

V is TRBV7-2 and J is TRBJ1-5; possibly TRBD1 for D (6 bases). CDR1 and CDR2 (germline): SGHTA, FQGNSA. The CDR3 contains 14 residues. V shed 1 base and J shed 2 bases, with 6 bases lying between them. The CDR3 sequence is CASSLGGRNQPQHF. The CDR3 DNA is TGTGCCAGCAGCTTAGGGGGGCGCAATCAGCCCCAGCATTTT.

J is TRBJ1-2 and V is TRBV27; 8 nucleotides match TRBD1. The CDR3 is made up of 14 amino acids. The V and J ends lost 5 bases and 7 bases, in that order; junction bases with no gene match: 9. Germline CDR1 reads MNHEY; CDR2 reads SMNVEV (reference sequence). CDR3 loop: CASSPRQGTSGYTF. The CDR3 bases are TGTGCCAGCAGTCCTCGACAGGGGACCAGTGGCTACACCTTC.

This chain uses TRBV7-9 with TRBJ2-5; D uncertain. CDR1 and CDR2 from the germline V gene are SEHNR and FQNEAQ (reference sequence). The V and J ends lost 5 bases and 1 base respectively, with 20 bases between them. The CDR3 runs to 17 residues. In nucleotides, the CDR3 is TGTGCCAGCAGCCTCCCACACCCCTCGCGTAGCCAAGAGACCCAGTACTTC. This translates into CASSLPHPSRSQETQYF.

The chain recombines TRBV21-1 with TRBJ2-5; whether TRBD2, the table's D call, matches the DNA was not checked. TRBV21-1 constitutes a pseudogene. This CDR3 has 17 residues. CDR3 amino acids: CASSKRYRLAGQETQYF. The DNA of the CDR3 is TGTGCCAGCAGCAAAAGGTATCGGCTAGCGGGTCAAGAGACCCAGTACTTC.